This TCR beta chain was retrieved from a study of T cells in localized non-small cell lung cancer (dated by TCRdb to 2020 to 2022). About the full investigation: The study analyzed T cell repertoires of under 250 early-stage NSCLC patients, comparing tumors and uninvolved tumor-adjacent lungs. The cohort consisted of roughly 240 treatment-naive NSCLC patients whose localized lung tumors had been resected. The mean age of the NSCLC patients was just over 65 years, with about 130 men and around 100 women. The full study reports these points: Longer overall survival was associated with higher T cell density in blood, whereas shorter survival was associated with higher clonality in adjacent lung. Because the study design was exploratory, TCR variables were selected using unadjusted p-values without false-discovery rate correction. A median of roughly 58 of the top 100 tumor clones were detected in paired uninvolved adjacent lung, and about 29 of these tumor clones were also found among the top 100 clones of the paired uninvolved adjacent lung. Because multi-region tumor sequencing was not done, intratumor heterogeneity could not be ruled out. The highest T cell clonality was observed in uninvolved tumor-adjacent lung, where clonality exceeded that of tumor, suggesting that antigenic responses were more focused in uninvolved tumor-adjacent lung.

A remark on this clone: This receptor's antigen is unknown. No clone much larger than this one lies a single base away; base qualities are absent.

Including the terminal cysteine and phenylalanine, the CDR3 comprises 15 residues. The CDR3 DNA has 45 bases and is translated from base 1. CDR1 is given as SGHAT and CDR2 as FQNNGV, both from the germline V gene. V is pared back by 5 bases and J by 3 bases, with 13 bases lying between the germline termini. TCR beta CDR3 regions were sequenced from DNA using the immunoSEQ Assay. Per the authors' processing: To compute T cell density, TCR beta template counts were normalized to usable DNA, which was estimated by amplifying housekeeping genes. Richness was estimated using the preseqR package, with extrapolation to 400,000 templates for PBMC samples and to 120,000 templates for tissue samples. Clonality was taken to be one minus Pielou's evenness. Tissue-enriched TCRs were identified through differential abundance testing performed on productive amino-acid clonotypes, with a minimum total count of 5 and an alpha of 0.1. The Jaccard Index and the Morisita Overlap Index were used to quantify repertoire overlap between compartments. TCR beta CDR3s were clustered by GLIPH together with public tetramer-defined viral CDR3s, and at least three viral sequences plus V-gene enrichment were required for viral motifs. Entries here come from immuneACCESS through TCRdb and include only in-frame sequences with V and J called. Some clones fail to appear in such tables; in the studies checked, an unresolved V gene covers under half of the shortfall, and the cause of the remainder is unknown. V, J and clone size derive from that table, while D and trimming were established from the DNA sequence. Within this sample are 30,000 to 45,000 clones, with around 90% of them counted one time only. Jointly, the top ten make up less than 9% of the sample.

At diagnosis, peripheral blood, uninvolved tumor-adjacent lung and tumor were collected and were preserved as a mix of fresh-frozen and FFPE material. For TCR repertoire profiling, blood samples were analyzed as peripheral blood mononuclear cells. This sample comprised peripheral blood, obtained before any cancer treatment. The sequence is built from TRBV11-2 and TRBJ1-4, with no D gene named confidently. This receptor was identified in a woman aged 35 to 75 with stage I lung adenocarcinoma. The DNA sequence is given as TGTGCCAGCAGCCTTATCGGGGTATCTAATGAAAAACTGTTTTTT. The translation is CASSLIGVSNEKLFF.